Given below is one TCR beta chain in context. It has no known antigen specificity. No base quality information exists; no much larger clone differs at one position. Sample time point, as interpreted from the label and publication: blood 4 weeks post-SBRT, at nephrectomy. In light of the paper, this sample's treatment or condition label describes: 15 Gy SBRT to primary tumor, nephrectomy 4 weeks later. Samples were obtained from a clinical trial, in which 15 Gy stereotactic body radiation therapy was delivered to primary renal cell carcinomas and nephrectomy was performed 4 weeks later. To follow tumor-enriched clonotypes, peripheral blood was collected serially from radiation-treated patients at baseline and again at 2 weeks and 4 weeks after SBRT. Every patient's renal cell carcinoma showed clear cell pathology. The QIAamp DNA Blood Mini Kit (Qiagen) was used to prepare genomic DNA for TCR sequencing. The analyses included only samples that passed all quality control checks.

TCR beta libraries were generated from genomic DNA with the immunoSEQ kit, following the manufacturer's recommendations. For library preparation, a first multiplex PCR was performed with proprietary primers, followed by a second PCR in which unique barcodes were added, and bead cleanups were performed after each round. A kit-provided positive control reaction and a negative control reaction were included in every sample batch. The final libraries were assessed on an Agilent 4200 TapeStation D1000 ScreenTape, pooled by volume, and quantified by qPCR. Sequencing was performed on an Illumina NextSeq500 using a MidOutput 150-cycle cartridge, with 156 Read1 cycles, 15 Index1 cycles, and the kit custom primers. The pooled library was loaded at 1.0 pM, with a roughly 22% PhiX control spiked in. As for how the authors treated the data: Vendor-processed data were analyzed in R, and a clonotype was defined as all T cells sharing the same CDR3 nucleotide sequence. In the clone abundance analyses, frequencies were normalized to the 10,000 most abundant clones in each sample. Before analysis, public T cell clones were removed, and these numbered fewer than six per sample on average. Tumor-enriched and baseline blood-enriched clonotypes were defined by at least a 32-fold difference in abundance between compartments. Clonotypes expanded or contracted between blood time points were identified with a beta-binomial differential abundance model. Similarity between tumor and blood repertoires was quantified using the Baroni-Urbani and Buser coefficient, and groups were compared with two-tailed Wilcoxon tests in R. This is the immuneACCESS table as TCRdb keeps it, with only in-frame sequences that have V and J called. A part of the clones is gone; compared with another copy, unresolved V genes explain less than half, and the rest is unexplained. The V and J calls and the clone size are those of that table, but D and trimming were determined from the DNA. Counted in this sample were 140,000 or so clones; less than 90% of them appeared once. Of the sample, 15% to 20% falls within the top ten clones.

The sample belongs to a study of radiation and T cells in renal cell carcinoma (dated by TCRdb to 2019 to 2021). Regarding the research as a whole: TCR beta sequencing covered roughly 53 samples in total, comprising some 25 tumors and roughly 27 peripheral blood samples. The final blood draw took place at 4 weeks after radiation, the same time as nephrectomy. Across all 55 or so samples, 3.5 million to 4.5 million unique CDR3 nucleotide sequences encoding 2,658,974 unique CDR3 amino acid sequences were identified. Study-level results and caveats: Blood repertoire dynamics were not followed beyond 4 weeks after treatment. Effects of radiation dose or scheduling on the TCR repertoire could not be addressed with the single-armed trial design. Because pretreatment tumor biopsies were not available, the study could not determine whether clonotypes were already present within the tumor at baseline. Top tumor clonotypes rose in blood from baseline to 2 weeks post-radiation, then contracted by 4 weeks, suggesting transient expansion of tumor-resident clones.

The germline V gene (reference sequence) supplies CDR1 SEHNR and CDR2 FQNEAQ. V is clipped by 1 base and J by 6 bases, and the sequence between their germline boundaries is 10 bases long. There are 14 amino acids in the CDR3, from cysteine to phenylalanine inclusive. Only CDR3 DNA remains: 42 bases, in frame from the first base. The sequence is built from TRBV7-9 and TRBJ1-5, with a tentative D gene TRBD1 over 5 matching bases. The material was blood, obtained from a patient whose treatment included radiotherapy and nephrectomy. The clonotype comes from a woman aged 45 to 65 with renal cell carcinoma. The CDR3 protein sequence reads: CASSLGGDSQPQHF. The nucleotide sequence reads TGTGCCAGCAGCTTAGGGGGCGACAGTCAGCCCCAGCATTTT.